The clone carrying this T cell receptor beta chain was observed a handful of times. This CDR3 has 15 amino acids. CDR1 is DFQATT, CDR2 SNEGSKA, per germline (reference sequence). V shed 5 bases and J 5 bases; nucleotides not matched to a gene: 9. As part of library construction, unique molecular identifiers were attached to individual cDNA molecules. TCRdb reprocessed the 5' RACE reads with MiXCR, giving one entry per CDR3 protein. Among under 70,000 distinct CDR3 sequences, roughly 5.9% were seen once, and the ten largest hold 6% to 7%. This entry belongs to a study of early T cells in non-severe SARS-CoV-2 infection. Study context: Whole-blood bulk RNA, unsorted, was sequenced, and chains were unpaired.

The chain couples TRBV20-1 to TRBJ1-5, with TRBD1 identical over 10 bases. This sequence originates from an adult who was a healthcare worker with PCR-confirmed SARS-CoV-2 infection or an uninfected control (not recorded which). Sequenced input: whole blood. The CDR3 nucleotides read TGCAGTGCTCTTATCTCCGGGACAGGGGATCAGCCCCAGCATTTT. As protein: CSALISGTGDQPQHF.